The 9 T cell receptor beta chains in this list originate from one sample, sequenced in a study of CD8+ T cells in alopecia areata. RNA was isolated and reverse transcribed to cDNA, the sequencing template. Data came from immunoSEQ multiplex PCR; TCRdb stores just in-frame clones and leaves some out. The sample yields hundreds of thousands of clones, roughly two fifths seen once. The treatment was: oral pan-JAK inhibitor, 5-10 mg twice daily. The sequencing here drew on CD4+ T cells sorted from blood, taken between weeks 30 and 35, from a patient treated with tofacitinib. These receptor sequences come from a human donor with alopecia areata.

The chain is built from TRBV13 and TRBJ1-2; perhaps TRBD1 as D (6 bases). Germline CDR1 is PRHDT and CDR2 is FYEKMQ (reference sequence). This CDR3 comprises 17 residues. V lost 5 bases and J lost 5, with 24 bases in between. The CDR3 coding sequence is TGTGCCAGCAGCGAAACAGGGAGGTCAACCAACCCGTATGGCTACACCTTC. Translated, it gives CASSETGRSTNPYGYTF.

Written as DNA, the CDR3 is TGTGCCAGCAGCTTGGGACTAGCGGGGGGGCCTATCAATGAGCAGTTCTTC. This encodes CASSLGLAGGPINEQFF. This sequence joins TRBV5-6 and TRBJ2-1; 14 bases map to TRBD2. The CDR3 loop spans 17 amino acids. Germline trimming cut 0 bases from V and 6 bases from J; bases unmatched to any gene: 5. Germline loops: CDR1 SGHDT, CDR2 YYEEEE.

The chain uses TRBV5-6 and TRBJ2-7; TRBD2 agrees at 8 bases. V lost 6 bases, J lost 1 base, and 9 bases stayed unmatched. This CDR3 contains 15 residues. Germline-derived CDR1 and CDR2 are SGHDT and YYEEEE. The DNA of the CDR3 is TGTGCCAGCACCCTCGGGCTAGCGGGTTCCTACGAGCAGTACTTC. Its protein product is CASTLGLAGSYEQYF.

The V and J genes are TRBV7-3 and TRBJ2-6, with TRBD1 matching 8 bases. The trim removed 2 bases at V and 0 bases at J, leaving 6 bases unmatched. This CDR3 is built from 18 residues. CDR1 and CDR2 from the germline V gene are SGHTA and FQGTGA. CDR3 sequence reads: CASSLQPGGLSGANVLTF. DNA for the CDR3: TGTGCCAGCAGCTTACAGCCAGGGGGCCTCTCTGGGGCCAACGTCCTGACTTTC.

This clone appeared a few times. This chain joins TRBV29-1 and TRBJ2-4; possibly TRBD1 for D (6 bases). Germline assignment: CDR1 SQVTM and CDR2 ANQGSEA. This CDR3 contains 12 residues. Trimming shortened V by 3 bases and J by 5 bases, and 8 bases separated the two germline ends. The CDR3 region has the DNA TGCAGCGTTGAGGGGGCGCAAAACATTCAGTACTTC. The encoded protein is CSVEGAQNIQYF.

The chain employs TRBV25-1 and TRBJ2-1; the D gene is possibly TRBD2 (5 bases). Germline V gene data show CDR1 as MGHDK and CDR2 as SYGVNS. The CDR3 consists of 13 residues. V lost 6 bases and J lost 4, with 10 bases in between. This CDR3 reads CASSGLAYNEQFF. The CDR3 bases are TGTGCCAGCAGCGGGCTAGCTTACAATGAGCAGTTCTTC.

V gene TRBV5-6 combines with J gene TRBJ1-1; D unresolved. The V gene lost 5 bases and the J gene lost 1 base, with 21 bases spanning the gap. The CDR3 length is 17 residues. CDR1 and CDR2 from the germline V gene are SGHDT and YYEEEE. CDR3 in DNA: TGTGCCAGCAGTCTTTGGCCGGCCGGACGTCGGAACACTGAAGCTTTCTTT. Translation gives CASSLWPAGRRNTEAFF.

This clone was seen a handful of times. V and J are TRBV30 and TRBJ2-7; the match to TRBD1 covers 10 bases. V lost 4 bases, J lost 2 bases, and 2 bases stayed unmatched. In germline, CDR1 is GTSNPN, CDR2 SVGIG (reference sequence). The length of the CDR3 is 13 residues. CDR3 in amino acids: CAWTGQGAYEQYF. The CDR3 bases are TGTGCCTGGACTGGACAGGGGGCCTACGAGCAGTACTTC. The full variable domain, completed using reference TRBV30 and TRBJ2-7, is SQTIHQWPATLVQPVGSPLSLECTVEGTSNPNLYWYRQAAGRGLQLLFYSVGIGQISSEVPQNLSASRPQDRQFILSSKKLLLSDSGFYLCAWTGQGAYEQYFGPGTRLTVT.

The V and J genes are TRBV30 and TRBJ2-2, with 8 bases identical to TRBD1. CDR1 is GTSNPN, CDR2 SVGIG, per germline (reference sequence). The ends lost 0 bases at V and 1 base at J; junction bases unmatched: 1. The CDR3 is made up of 15 amino acids. The CDR3 nucleotides read TGTGCCTGGAGTGTCGACAGGGGGAACACCGGGGAGCTGTTTTTT. Its protein is CAWSVDRGNTGELFF.